The 13 T cell receptor beta chains reported below all come from one sample, sequenced in a study of OX40 agonist ivuxolimab in advanced cancers. The data were produced by immunoSEQ multiplex PCR, yet TCRdb's version contains in-frame clones alone and is incomplete. The sample has around 66,000 clones, around 83% seen once. The sequencing used CD4+ or CD8+ T cells sorted from blood, collected in a trial of the OX40 agonist ivuxolimab. These receptor sequences come from an adult with an advanced solid tumor such as melanoma, head and neck, liver or kidney cancer.

The chain links TRBV7-8 to TRBJ1-1; weak D call: TRBD1 (6 bases). Trimming removed 0 bases from V and 4 bases from J, with 15 bases in between. The CDR3 totals 16 residues. Germline V gives CDR1 SGHVS, CDR2 FQNEAQ. The CDR3 bases are TGTGCCAGCAGCTTAGCGCGAGGGGGGCTGGTCACTGAAGCTTTCTTT. It encodes CASSLARGGLVTEAFF.

This clone was seen only a few times. The chain employs TRBV2 and TRBJ1-1; a weak D match, TRBD1 (6 bases). The CDR3 consists of 15 residues. Germline V gives CDR1 SNHLY, CDR2 FYNNEI. Between the trimmed V and J ends, which lost 7 bases and 1 base, there was a span of 16 bases. The CDR3 reads CASTALRGANTEAFF. The CDR3 DNA sequence: TGTGCCAGCACCGCCCTCAGGGGAGCGAACACTGAAGCTTTCTTT. The full variable domain, completed using reference TRBV2 and TRBJ1-1, is EPEVTQTPSHQVTQMGQEVILRCVPISNHLYFYWYRQILGQKVEFLVSFYNNEISEKSEIFDDQFSVERPDGSNFTLKIRSTKLEDSAMYFCASTALRGANTEAFFGQGTRLTVV.

This clone was recorded a few times. V is TRBV30 and J is TRBJ2-5; D might be TRBD1 (6 bases). Germline CDR1 reads GTSNPN; CDR2 reads SVGIG (reference sequence). V lost 2 bases, J lost 4 bases, and 8 bases lay in between. CDR3 length: 12 amino acids. The CDR3 DNA sequence: TGTGCCTGGAGTACAGGGTTAGAGACCCAGTACTTC. This sequence encodes CAWSTGLETQYF.

The chain uses TRBV5-1 and TRBJ1-3, with TRBD1 matching 8 bases. CDR3 length: 16 residues. The germline gives CDR1 SGHRS, CDR2 YFSETQ. V shed 4 bases, J shed 3 bases, and the junction held 9 bases outside the gene matches. The CDR3 nucleotides read TGCGCCAGCAGCCCCGGACAGGGATTGAGTGGAAACACCATATATTTT. Its translation: CASSPGQGLSGNTIYF.

The rearrangement links TRBV6-1 to TRBJ2-1; the match to TRBD1 covers 7 bases. CDR1 is MNHNS, CDR2 SASEGT, per germline. The trim removed 6 bases at V and 8 bases at J, leaving 4 bases unmatched. This CDR3 is 12 amino acids long. CDR3 region: CASRRDSDEQFF. CDR3 DNA: TGTGCCAGCAGGAGGGACAGCGATGAGCAGTTCTTC.

The CDR3 loop is CASQPNGGSGNTIYF. The CDR3 DNA sequence: TGTGCCAGCCAACCTAACGGGGGCTCTGGAAACACCATATATTTT. This chain joins TRBV5-4 and TRBJ1-3; maybe TRBD1 (5 bases). The V and J ends lost 7 bases and 0 bases respectively, with 14 bases between them. The CDR3 totals 15 residues. Germline V gives CDR1 SGHNT, CDR2 YYREEE (reference sequence).

CDR3 coding DNA: TGTGCCAGCAGCTTAGGCGGGGGGCTTGGCTATGGCTACACCTTC. Translated: CASSLGGGLGYGYTF. This chain uses TRBV7-2 with TRBJ1-2; D is perhaps TRBD1 (6 bases). This CDR3 is built from 15 residues. Deletions cut 1 base from V and 4 bases from J, with 13 bases between. CDR1 and CDR2 (germline): SGHTA, FQGNSA.

The J gene is TRBJ1-6, the V gene TRBV10-3; 9 bases agree with TRBD1. Germline values: CDR1 ENHRY, CDR2 SYGVKD. V was clipped by 2 bases and J by 0 bases; unmatched bases: 2. The CDR3 totals 17 residues. CDR3 region: CAISEGTGSSYNSPLHF. The CDR3 coding sequence is TGTGCCATCAGTGAGGGGACAGGGAGCTCCTATAATTCACCCCTCCACTTT.

V is TRBV2 and J is TRBJ1-1, with 8 bases identical to TRBD1. This CDR3 contains 14 residues. V shed 8 bases and J 4 bases; nucleotides not matched to a gene: 9. Germline-derived CDR1 and CDR2 are SNHLY and FYNNEI. The CDR3 sequence is CASRQGMAGTEAFF. The CDR3 coding sequence is TGTGCCAGCCGACAGGGGATGGCGGGCACTGAAGCTTTCTTT.

This chain links TRBV19 with TRBJ1-5; no reliable D call. CDR1 and CDR2 (germline): LNHDA, SQIVND (reference sequence). Trimming removed 7 bases at V and 0 bases at J, with 13 bases between. The CDR3 is 15 residues long. The CDR3 DNA reads TGTGCCAGTATAAGTTCCGGTCTTAGCAATCAGCCCCAGCATTTT. Translation: CASISSGLSNQPQHF.

This clone was picked up one time. The CDR3 sequence: CASSPGLAGQDTQYF. Here the CDR3 DNA reads TGTGCCAGCAGCCCGGGACTAGCGGGACAGGATACGCAGTATTTT. This chain links TRBV7-3 with TRBJ2-3; 13 positions match TRBD2. This CDR3 is 15 amino acids long. The V gene end was trimmed by 5 bases and the J gene end by 6 bases; junction bases not matched to a gene: 5. Germline V gives CDR1 SGHTA, CDR2 FQGTGA.

Worth noting for this clone: Without the conserved terminal phenylalanine or tryptophan, this CDR3 likely stems from a read error. The limits of the CDR3 on the DNA are not certain, so only TCRdb's listed CDR3 is given. The rearrangement uses TRBV27 and TRBJ2-7. The CDR3 extends over 9 residues, inclusive of both ends. Germline V gives CDR1 MNHEY, CDR2 SMNVEV (reference sequence). This CDR3 reads CASSLGRSP.

The genes are TRBV18 and TRBJ2-3; tentatively, D is TRBD2 (6 bases). The CDR3 sequence is 16 residues long. V dropped 3 bases and J dropped 8 bases, with 21 bases sitting between them. CDR1 is KGHSH, CDR2 LQKENI, per germline. As DNA, the CDR3 is TGTGCCAGCTCACCCTCAGGGTCCTGGAGGGCCACTACGCAGTATTTT. Translating gives CASSPSGSWRATTQYF.